The rows below give T cell receptor beta chains drawn from one sample of a study of T-cell memory formation after mild COVID-19. TCRdb analysed the 5' RACE reads with MiXCR anew, one entry per CDR3 protein. The data show some 68,000 distinct CDR3 sequences, approximately 16% seen once. Input material: PBMCs or a T cell subset sorted from them (not recorded which). Source of these receptors: an adult woman who had mild COVID-19 (a few samples of this study predate the infection). Cell type and time point are not known. Both conserved end residues are part of each CDR3. A D gene is named only where the DNA matches it firmly. Clone sizes are given selectively: once, few, many, or a class where the clone is expanded.

CDR3nt: TGTGCCAGCAGCCCCCGAGGGGAATACAATGAGCAGTTCTTC
CDR3aa: CASSPRGEYNEQFF
v_gene: TRBV11-3
j_gene: TRBJ2-1
abundance: NA
len: 14
d_gene: NA

CDR3nt: TGTGCCACACAAAGGGAGGGGAACACTGAAGCTTTCTTT
CDR3aa: CATQREGNTEAFF
v_gene: TRBV12-3/TRBV12-4
j_gene: TRBJ1-1
abundance: few
len: 13
d_gene: NA

CDR3nt: TGTGCCAGTAGTTTTGCAGGGACCGTGAATGAAGCTTTCTTT
CDR3aa: CASSFAGTVNEAFF
v_gene: TRBV19
j_gene: TRBJ1-1
abundance: NA
len: 14
d_gene: NA

CDR3nt: TGCGCCAGCAGCCAAGGCTCAGGTAGCTCCTACGAGCAGTACTTC
CDR3aa: CASSQGSGSSYEQYF
v_gene: TRBV4-1
j_gene: TRBJ2-7
abundance: few
len: 15
d_gene: NA

CDR3nt: TGCAGTGCGGGGAGCCTTCGCACTGAAGCTTTCTTT
CDR3aa: CSAGSLRTEAFF
v_gene: TRBV20-1
j_gene: TRBJ1-1
abundance: NA
len: 12
d_gene: NA

CDR3nt: TGTGCCAGCAGCTTTGGTCTAGCGGGAGGACCGATACCCTACGAGCAGTACTTC
CDR3aa: CASSFGLAGGPIPYEQYF
v_gene: TRBV7-9
j_gene: TRBJ2-7
abundance: NA
len: 18
d_gene: TRBD2

CDR3nt: TGCGCCAGCAGCCAAGAATTCAGTAAGAACCAAAACACCATATATTTT
CDR3aa: CASSQEFSKNQNTIYF
v_gene: TRBV4-3
j_gene: TRBJ1-3
abundance: NA
len: 16
d_gene: NA

CDR3nt: TGTGCCACCAGGGACAGAACTAATGAAAAACTGTTTTTT
CDR3aa: CATRDRTNEKLFF
v_gene: TRBV15
j_gene: TRBJ1-4
abundance: once
len: 13
d_gene: NA

CDR3nt: TGCGCCAGCAGCTTGGGACAGGGGAAGAACGAGCAGTACTTC
CDR3aa: CASSLGQGKNEQYF
v_gene: TRBV5-1
j_gene: TRBJ2-7
abundance: many
len: 14
d_gene: TRBD1

CDR3nt: TGTGCCAGCAGCCCCCTCGACAGGGGCGGGTCACCCCTCCACTTT
CDR3aa: CASSPLDRGGSPLHF
v_gene: TRBV6-5
j_gene: TRBJ1-6
abundance: NA
len: 15
d_gene: TRBD1

CDR3nt: TGTGCCAGCAGCTTTCCCGTCGACAGGGGGGGAGAGCAGTACTTC
CDR3aa: CASSFPVDRGGEQYF
v_gene: TRBV7-9
j_gene: TRBJ2-7
abundance: NA
len: 15
d_gene: TRBD1

CDR3nt: TGCAGCGCCGATGACAGGGACCGGTACTACAATGAGCAGTTCTTC
CDR3aa: CSADDRDRYYNEQFF
v_gene: TRBV29-1
j_gene: TRBJ2-1
abundance: NA
len: 15
d_gene: TRBD1

CDR3nt: TGTGCCAGCAGCCAAGACGGACTAGCGGGCCGAAACTCCTACGAGCAGTACTTC
CDR3aa: CASSQDGLAGRNSYEQYF
v_gene: TRBV4-2
j_gene: TRBJ2-7
abundance: NA
len: 18
d_gene: TRBD2

CDR3nt: TGTGCCTGGAAGCTTGCTGGCGAAAGCACCGGGGAGCTGTTTTTT
CDR3aa: CAWKLAGESTGELFF
v_gene: TRBV30
j_gene: TRBJ2-2
abundance: NA
len: 15
d_gene: NA

CDR3nt: TGTGCCAGCAGCGGGACCCAACAAGAGACCCAGTACTTC
CDR3aa: CASSGTQQETQYF
v_gene: TRBV25-1
j_gene: TRBJ2-5
abundance: few
len: 13
d_gene: NA

CDR3nt: TGCAGCGCCCCCTTACCGGGACAGGGGGTCACCGGGGAGCTGTTTTTT
CDR3aa: CSAPLPGQGVTGELFF
v_gene: TRBV29-1
j_gene: TRBJ2-2
abundance: NA
len: 16
d_gene: TRBD1

CDR3nt: TGTGCCACCAGTGCCGGCGGGGCCCCTCAGCCCCAGCATTTT
CDR3aa: CATSAGGAPQPQHF
v_gene: TRBV24-1
j_gene: TRBJ1-5
abundance: few
len: 14
d_gene: NA

CDR3nt: TGTGCCACCAGCAGCGCCGGGATTTCCAACTACGAGCAGTACTTC
CDR3aa: CATSSAGISNYEQYF
v_gene: TRBV15
j_gene: TRBJ2-7
abundance: NA
len: 15
d_gene: NA

CDR3nt: TGTGCCAGCAGCCAAGTAGATCAGGGGCCCTACGAGCAGTACTTC
CDR3aa: CASSQVDQGPYEQYF
v_gene: TRBV14
j_gene: TRBJ2-7
abundance: NA
len: 15
d_gene: NA

CDR3nt: TGTGCCAGCAGTTTGACAGAGAACACTGAAGCTTTCTTT
CDR3aa: CASSLTENTEAFF
v_gene: TRBV6-2/TRBV6-3
j_gene: TRBJ1-1
abundance: few
len: 13
d_gene: NA

CDR3nt: TGTGCCAGCAACCCGACAGGGCACGAGACCCAGTACTTC
CDR3aa: CASNPTGHETQYF
v_gene: TRBV12-3/TRBV12-4
j_gene: TRBJ2-5
abundance: many
len: 13
d_gene: TRBD1

CDR3nt: TGTGCCAGTAGTATTCAGGACATGTACTACGAGCAGTACTTC
CDR3aa: CASSIQDMYYEQYF
v_gene: TRBV19
j_gene: TRBJ2-7
abundance: NA
len: 14
d_gene: NA

CDR3nt: TGCGCCAGCAGTCCCCGGATGTGGAGGGTCGACGAGCAGTACTTC
CDR3aa: CASSPRMWRVDEQYF
v_gene: TRBV10-2
j_gene: TRBJ2-7
abundance: NA
len: 15
d_gene: NA

CDR3nt: TGCGCCAGCAGCCAAGAACAGACAGGGGGTCAAGAGACCCAGTACTTC
CDR3aa: CASSQEQTGGQETQYF
v_gene: TRBV4-1
j_gene: TRBJ2-5
abundance: NA
len: 16
d_gene: TRBD1

CDR3nt: TGTGCCAGCAAAATGCAGGCAGTCACTGAAGCTTTCTTT
CDR3aa: CASKMQAVTEAFF
v_gene: TRBV4-2
j_gene: TRBJ1-1
abundance: few
len: 13
d_gene: NA

CDR3nt: TGTGCCAGTAGTGAGACTAGCGGGATATTTGCCTACAATGAGCAGTTCTTC
CDR3aa: CASSETSGIFAYNEQFF
v_gene: TRBV19
j_gene: TRBJ2-1
abundance: few
len: 17
d_gene: TRBD2

CDR3nt: TGTGCCAGCAGCCAGGGACCACTGTCTAGTTTTGAAGAGACCCAGTACTTC
CDR3aa: CASSQGPLSSFEETQYF
v_gene: TRBV5-4
j_gene: TRBJ2-5
abundance: many
len: 17
d_gene: NA

CDR3nt: TGTGCCAGCAGCTTCGAGGGAGCGGGACTGCTGAGAAATGAGCAGTTCTTC
CDR3aa: CASSFEGAGLLRNEQFF
v_gene: TRBV7-8
j_gene: TRBJ2-1
abundance: NA
len: 17
d_gene: TRBD2

CDR3nt: TGCGCCAGCAGCCTTTCCAAAGGCGCTAGCACAGATACGCAGTATTTT
CDR3aa: CASSLSKGASTDTQYF
v_gene: TRBV4-1
j_gene: TRBJ2-3
abundance: NA
len: 16
d_gene: NA

CDR3nt: TGTGCCAGCAGCCCGAACAGGGCCGGGGAGCTGTTTTTT
CDR3aa: CASSPNRAGELFF
v_gene: TRBV6-5
j_gene: TRBJ2-2
abundance: few
len: 13
d_gene: NA

CDR3nt: TGTGCCAGCACTACTGGATCAGGGGTTAACTATGGCTACACCTTC
CDR3aa: CASTTGSGVNYGYTF
v_gene: TRBV12-3/TRBV12-4
j_gene: TRBJ1-2
abundance: few
len: 15
d_gene: NA

CDR3nt: TGTGCCAGCAGTCCAGGCCCGGGACTAGCGGGAGGCGAGCAGTACTTC
CDR3aa: CASSPGPGLAGGEQYF
v_gene: TRBV7-9
j_gene: TRBJ2-7
abundance: NA
len: 16
d_gene: TRBD2